This TCR beta chain derives from a study of T cell changes during pregnancy in multiple sclerosis. The CDR3 length is 13 residues. Looked up from germline, CDR1 is SGDLS and CDR2 is YYNGEE. Trimming removed 4 bases from V and 3 bases from J, with 11 bases in between. Libraries were prepared by immunoSEQ multiplex PCR; TCRdb keeps only in-frame clonotypes and omits some of them. The data show 65,000 to 90,000 clones, about nine tenths seen once. The sample consisted of peripheral blood, taken in the second trimester of pregnancy. The sequence derives from a female donor with multiple sclerosis, enrolled in a pregnancy study. The rearrangement joins TRBV9 to TRBJ2-7, with D maybe TRBD1 (6 bases). Here the CDR3 reads CASSFQDSYEQYF. DNA for the CDR3: TGTGCCAGCAGCTTCCAGGACAGCTACGAGCAGTACTTC. The full variable domain, rest sourced from reference TRBV9 and TRBJ2-7, is DSGVTQTPKHLITATGQRVTLRCSPRSGDLSVYWYQQSLDQGLQFLIQYYNGEERAKGNILERFSAQQFPDLHSELNLSSLELGDSALYFCASSFQDSYEQYFGPGTRLTVT.